In its sample, the clone carrying this T cell receptor beta chain was seen a few times. No antigen is known for it. This sample was taken from a study of T cells after yellow fever vaccination. The germline V gene encodes CDR1 SGHTA and CDR2 FQGNSA. The CDR3 length is 14 residues. V lost 5 bases, J lost 6 bases, and 14 bases lay in between. Making TCR cDNA involved 5'RACE template switching, which added UMIs and a universal primer site. Each CDR3 protein gets one entry after TCRdb re-called the 5' RACE reads with MiXCR. Among some 350,000 distinct CDR3 sequences, more than 8.5% were seen once, and the ten largest hold about a sixth. Findings and caveats of the study: Re-detected after boosting: most primary clones, around 96% of CD4 and about 85% of CD8.

This clonotype was sampled from a young man who received the YFV17D yellow fever vaccine. V is TRBV7-2 and J is TRBJ2-1; D is unresolved. The specimen comprised PBMCs, sampled on the day of the first yellow fever vaccination. DNA for the CDR3: TGTGCCAGCAGCCCTTTCCGGGTCTCCAATGAGCAGTTCTTC. Protein sequence: CASSPFRVSNEQFF.